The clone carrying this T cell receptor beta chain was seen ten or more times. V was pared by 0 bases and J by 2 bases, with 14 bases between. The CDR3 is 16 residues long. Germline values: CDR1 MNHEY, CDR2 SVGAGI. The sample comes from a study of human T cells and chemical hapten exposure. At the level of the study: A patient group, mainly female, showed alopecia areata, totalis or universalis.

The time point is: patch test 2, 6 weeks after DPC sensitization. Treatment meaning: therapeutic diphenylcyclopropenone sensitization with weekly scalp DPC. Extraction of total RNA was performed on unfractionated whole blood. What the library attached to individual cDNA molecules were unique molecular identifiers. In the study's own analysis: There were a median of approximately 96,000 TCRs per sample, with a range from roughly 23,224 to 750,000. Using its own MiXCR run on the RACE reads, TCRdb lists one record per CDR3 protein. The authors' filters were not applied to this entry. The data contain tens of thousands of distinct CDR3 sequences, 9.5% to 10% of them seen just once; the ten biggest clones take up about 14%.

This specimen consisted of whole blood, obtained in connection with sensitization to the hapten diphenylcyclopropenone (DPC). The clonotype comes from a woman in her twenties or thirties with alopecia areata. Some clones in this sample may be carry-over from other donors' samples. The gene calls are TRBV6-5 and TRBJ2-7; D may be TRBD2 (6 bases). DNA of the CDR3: TGTGCCAGCAGTTACTCGATTAGGCGGGAACCCTACGAGCAGTACTTC. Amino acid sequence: CASSYSIRREPYEQYF.